This TCR beta chain was captured in a study of TIL therapy for anti-PD-1-resistant metastatic lung cancer. Notes on this clone: Its matching antigen is unknown.

This was the immunoSEQ v3 assay. Sequencing depth was 1.9 million or so read pairs for survey level, roughly 4.5-6 million for deep. Method: immunoSEQ multiplex PCR; TCRdb's copy keeps in-frame clones and lacks some. The sample carries about 50,000 clones, 65% to 80% recorded once. Study observations and caveats: TIL cultures after expansion showed higher clonality and lower diversity than baseline tumor (median around 5.9% vs 31%). Many TIL product clones were absent from baseline tumor, suggesting clonal contraction.

The time point denotes: pre-treatment sample, taken before nivolumab and TIL therapy. Pleural nodules or supraclavicular lymph nodes made up most of the excised metastases sampled. The CDR3 covers 13 residues. Per germline, CDR1 MNHEY and CDR2 SMNVEV (reference sequence). Trimming removed 5 bases from V and 6 bases from J, with 11 bases in between. The chain uses TRBV27 and TRBJ1-5; the D gene is possibly TRBD1 (5 bases). This receptor was obtained from a person aged 25-80 years with non-small cell lung cancer. This specimen was tumor tissue, taken at baseline. CDR3 DNA: TGTGCCAGCAGTCACGGCAGGGCTCAGCCCCAGCATTTT. Protein: CASSHGRAQPQHF.